The text below deals with one TCR beta chain. What it binds is unknown. The sample comes from a study of long-term antiretroviral therapy in people with HIV. About the research overall: Some samples came about a decade before the 2015 immediate-ART recommendation, and these were the earliest.

This CDR3 has 14 amino acids. Germline loops: CDR1 SGHRS, CDR2 YFSETQ. V lost 4 bases to trimming and J lost 2 bases, with 11 bases between them. At the survey level, the v3.0 immunoSEQ assay was run. Sequenced by immunoSEQ multiplex PCR; TCRdb stores in-frame clones only, minus some. Of some 22,000 clones in the sample, less than 80% were seen once. Overall study results and limits: Spans of CDR3 length were tighter for HIV repertoires than for controls.

The sequence came from a woman between 40 and 55 years old with HIV. The J gene is TRBJ2-3, the V gene TRBV5-1, with D uncertain. This material consisted of unsorted PBMCs, taken 4.1 years after starting antiretroviral therapy. The CDR3 sequence is CASSVPTDTDTQYF. As DNA, the CDR3 is TGCGCCAGCAGCGTCCCCACAGACACAGATACGCAGTATTTT.